The clone carrying this T cell receptor (beta chain) was observed a few times. The target antigen is unknown. The PCR made use of 60 Vbeta and 13 Jbeta primers. TCRdb's copy holds only in-frame clones and misses some; the assay was immunoSEQ multiplex PCR. The sample lists roughly 110,000 clones, 60% to 85% occurring once. The CDR3 is made up of 12 amino acids. Trimming took off 2 bases at V and 4 bases at J, with 3 bases between the two ends. Germline lookup yields CDR1 SGHTA and CDR2 FQGTGA. The sample originates from a study of cytomegalovirus exposure and HLA in healthy donors. Study findings and constraints: HLA alleles were associated with fewer than 20,000 TCR beta sequences in a later analysis at 0.05 false discovery rate.

This receptor was obtained from a male donor in good health and CMV-seropositive. Sequencing was performed on PBMCs. The J gene is TRBJ1-5, the V gene TRBV7-3; D remains unclear. Written as DNA, the CDR3 is TGTGCCAGCAGCTTACAGAATCAGCCCCAGCATTTT. Residues: CASSLQNQPQHF. Drawing the rest from reference TRBV7-3 and TRBJ1-5, the complete variable domain is GAGVSQTPSNKVTEKGKYVELRCDPISGHTALYWYRQSLGQGPEFLIYFQGTGAADDSGLPNDRFFAVRPEGSVSTLKIQRTERGDSAVYLCASSLQNQPQHFGDGTRLSIL.